Detailed here is one T cell receptor beta chain. The data belong to a study of blood T cell repertoires in COVID-19. Overall study: The study drew acute and convalescent COVID-19 samples from the United States, Italy and Spain. Nucleic acid was either cDNA or gDNA, and it came from T cells, B-cell-depleted T cells, or PBMCs.

As handled by the study authors: Scientists estimated how many nucleated cells there were by amplifying reference gene primers. Sequencing was performed with immunoSEQ multiplex PCR; in TCRdb, only in-frame clones are kept and a portion is missing. V, J and clone size derive from that table, while D and trimming were established from the DNA sequence. Among 430,000 or so clones listed, roughly 90% were seen once. Participants were aged roughly 18 to 90 years, lived in around 22 US areas, and enrolled virtually. Germline CDR1 SGHTA, CDR2 FQGNSA. V lost 5 bases to trimming and J lost 5 bases; unmatched junction nucleotides: 5. This CDR3 has 14 amino acids.

Material: PBMCs or T cells enriched from blood (not recorded which). This receptor was identified in a woman aged 40 to 55 who had recovered from COVID-19. V is TRBV7-2 and J is TRBJ1-2; 10 bases map to TRBD1. The CDR3, as DNA: TGTGCCAGCAGCGCAAGACAGGGGGCGTATGGCTACACCTTC. Residues: CASSARQGAYGYTF. The full variable domain, with the rest looked up from reference TRBV7-2 and TRBJ1-2, is GAGVSQSPSNKVTEKGKDVELRCDPISGHTALYWYRQSLGQGLEFLIYFQGNSAPDKSGLPSDRFSAERTGGSVSTLTIQRTQQEDSAVYLCASSARQGAYGYTFGSGTRLTVV.